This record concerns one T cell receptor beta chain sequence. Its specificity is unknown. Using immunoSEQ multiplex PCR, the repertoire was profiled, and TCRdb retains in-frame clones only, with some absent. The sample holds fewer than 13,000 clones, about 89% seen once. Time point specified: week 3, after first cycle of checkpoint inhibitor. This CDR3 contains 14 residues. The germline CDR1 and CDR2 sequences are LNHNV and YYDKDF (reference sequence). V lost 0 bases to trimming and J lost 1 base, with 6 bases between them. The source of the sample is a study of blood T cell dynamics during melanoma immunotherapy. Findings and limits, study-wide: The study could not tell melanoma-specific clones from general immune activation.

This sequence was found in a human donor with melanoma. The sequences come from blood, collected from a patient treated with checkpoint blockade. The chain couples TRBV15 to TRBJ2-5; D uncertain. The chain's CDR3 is CATSRDGFQETQYF. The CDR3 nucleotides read TGTGCCACCAGCAGAGATGGATTCCAAGAGACCCAGTACTTC.